The rows below give T cell receptor beta chains drawn from one sample of a study of T cells in Graves' hyperthyroidism and ophthalmopathy. From the multiplex PCR reads, TCRdb called clonotypes with MiXCR, one entry per CDR3 protein. The sample yields some 300,000 distinct CDR3 sequences, around a fifth seen once. Sequencing was performed on blood. The origin of the receptors is a man aged 45-65 years with Graves' ophthalmopathy. The CDR3 runs from the conserved cysteine through the conserved F or W. The D gene is left open where the match is weak. Clone size appears in some rows only: once, few, many, or a class for an expanded clone.

d_call: TRBD2
clone_size: -
v_call: TRBV7-9
j_call: TRBJ2-1
cdr3_aa: CASSPGLGGSSSYNEQFF
cdr3_nt: TGTGCCAGCAGCCCGGGACTAGGAGGATCTAGCTCCTACAATGAGCAGTTCTTC

d_call: -
clone_size: many
v_call: TRBV2
j_call: TRBJ1-5
cdr3_aa: CASRNFDGNQPQHF
cdr3_nt: TGTGCCAGCAGGAATTTTGACGGTAATCAGCCCCAGCATTTT

d_call: -
clone_size: many
v_call: TRBV28
j_call: TRBJ2-6
cdr3_aa: CASSPTGTGANVLTF
cdr3_nt: TGTGCCAGCAGTCCTACAGGAACTGGGGCCAACGTCCTGACTTTC

d_call: TRBD1
clone_size: -
v_call: TRBV19
j_call: TRBJ2-5
cdr3_aa: CASSIRDSLPYQETQYF
cdr3_nt: TGTGCCAGTAGTATCCGGGACAGCCTACCCTACCAAGAGACCCAGTACTTC

d_call: -
clone_size: -
v_call: TRBV28
j_call: TRBJ1-2
cdr3_aa: CASSPPGGADYGYTF
cdr3_nt: TGTGCCAGCAGTCCACCCGGCGGGGCGGACTATGGCTACACCTTC

d_call: TRBD1
clone_size: few
v_call: TRBV12-3/TRBV12-4
j_call: TRBJ2-7
cdr3_aa: CASSTRRQGASEQYF
cdr3_nt: TGTGCCAGCAGTACCCGGAGACAGGGGGCCAGCGAGCAGTACTTC

d_call: -
clone_size: many
v_call: TRBV5-1
j_call: TRBJ2-2
cdr3_aa: CASSLQVPTNTGELFF
cdr3_nt: TGCGCCAGCAGCTTACAAGTGCCTACGAACACCGGGGAGCTGTTTTTT

d_call: -
clone_size: many
v_call: TRBV11-2
j_call: TRBJ2-2
cdr3_aa: CASSRLWSANTGELFF
cdr3_nt: TGTGCCAGCAGCCGGTTGTGGAGCGCGAACACCGGGGAGCTGTTTTTT

d_call: -
clone_size: many
v_call: TRBV7-9
j_call: TRBJ2-5
cdr3_aa: CASSLEGEETQYF
cdr3_nt: TGTGCCAGCAGCTTAGAGGGGGAAGAGACCCAGTACTTC

d_call: TRBD1
clone_size: -
v_call: TRBV19
j_call: TRBJ2-1
cdr3_aa: CASSMDRLSYNEQFF
cdr3_nt: TGTGCCAGTAGTATGGACAGGTTGTCCTACAATGAGCAGTTCTTC

d_call: -
clone_size: many
v_call: TRBV30
j_call: TRBJ1-2
cdr3_aa: CAWGGNGYTF
cdr3_nt: TGTGCCTGGGGAGGGAACGGCTACACCTTC

d_call: TRBD1
clone_size: few
v_call: TRBV2
j_call: TRBJ1-3
cdr3_aa: CASSEEGQYNGNTIYF
cdr3_nt: TGTGCCAGCAGTGAAGAGGGACAGTATAATGGAAACACCATATATTTT

d_call: TRBD2
clone_size: -
v_call: TRBV6-6
j_call: TRBJ2-5
cdr3_aa: CASSYSTGGETQYF
cdr3_nt: TGTGCCAGCAGTTACTCGACGGGGGGAGAGACCCAGTACTTC

d_call: -
clone_size: -
v_call: TRBV6-9
j_call: TRBJ1-2
cdr3_aa: CASSYSRQSSGTYGYTF
cdr3_nt: TGTGCCAGCAGTTATTCGAGACAGTCCTCGGGGACCTATGGCTACACCTTC

d_call: TRBD1
clone_size: many
v_call: TRBV11-2
j_call: TRBJ2-5
cdr3_aa: CASSLGQGRQETQYF
cdr3_nt: TGTGCCAGCAGCTTAGGACAGGGGCGGCAAGAGACCCAGTACTTC

d_call: -
clone_size: few
v_call: TRBV6-1
j_call: TRBJ2-3
cdr3_aa: CASSEVWKDTQYF
cdr3_nt: TGTGCCAGCAGTGAAGTTTGGAAAGATACGCAGTATTTT

d_call: TRBD1
clone_size: -
v_call: TRBV11-2
j_call: TRBJ2-7
cdr3_aa: CASSAGTGNYEQYF
cdr3_nt: TGTGCCAGCAGTGCCGGGACAGGGAACTACGAGCAGTACTTC

d_call: -
clone_size: -
v_call: TRBV20-1
j_call: TRBJ1-1
cdr3_aa: CSATYSNTEAFF
cdr3_nt: TGCAGTGCGACCTACTCGAACACTGAAGCTTTCTTT

d_call: -
clone_size: many
v_call: TRBV7-8
j_call: TRBJ2-1
cdr3_aa: CASSFTYRDIDEQFF
cdr3_nt: TGTGCCAGCAGCTTTACTTACCGGGACATCGATGAGCAGTTCTTC

d_call: TRBD2
clone_size: many
v_call: TRBV7-9
j_call: TRBJ2-1
cdr3_aa: CASSFRLAGADEQFF
cdr3_nt: TGTGCCAGCAGCTTTAGACTAGCGGGAGCGGATGAGCAGTTCTTC

d_call: -
clone_size: -
v_call: TRBV7-3
j_call: TRBJ2-6
cdr3_aa: CASSPGRVISGANVLTF
cdr3_nt: TGTGCCAGCAGCCCGGGGCGGGTAATATCTGGGGCCAACGTCCTGACTTTC

d_call: TRBD2
clone_size: -
v_call: TRBV12-3/TRBV12-4
j_call: TRBJ2-5
cdr3_aa: CASSSTGTSGSKRETQYF
cdr3_nt: TGTGCCAGCAGTTCTACCGGGACTAGCGGGAGTAAGAGGGAGACCCAGTACTTC

d_call: TRBD2
clone_size: -
v_call: TRBV6-2/TRBV6-3
j_call: TRBJ2-3
cdr3_aa: CASSRAGGPGDTQYF
cdr3_nt: TGTGCCAGCAGTCGGGCGGGAGGGCCCGGAGATACGCAGTATTTT

d_call: -
clone_size: -
v_call: TRBV6-5
j_call: TRBJ2-3
cdr3_aa: CASSYSIGGLRTDTQYF
cdr3_nt: TGTGCCAGCAGTTACTCGATAGGCGGTCTACGCACAGATACGCAGTATTTT

d_call: -
clone_size: many
v_call: TRBV20-1
j_call: TRBJ1-1
cdr3_aa: CSARDLGGSAEAFF
cdr3_nt: TGCAGTGCTAGAGACCTGGGGGGATCCGCTGAAGCTTTCTTT

d_call: -
clone_size: few
v_call: TRBV9
j_call: TRBJ2-3
cdr3_aa: CASSGRGVADTQYF
cdr3_nt: TGTGCCAGCAGCGGGAGAGGGGTGGCAGATACGCAGTATTTT

d_call: -
clone_size: many
v_call: TRBV5-1
j_call: TRBJ2-7
cdr3_aa: CASSRTGYEQYF
cdr3_nt: TGCGCCAGCAGTCGGACGGGCTACGAGCAGTACTTC

d_call: -
clone_size: -
v_call: TRBV9
j_call: TRBJ2-3
cdr3_aa: CASSLPPTDTQYF
cdr3_nt: TGTGCCAGCAGCCTGCCCCCCACAGATACGCAGTATTTT

d_call: -
clone_size: -
v_call: TRBV30
j_call: TRBJ1-6
cdr3_aa: CAWSEQVYNSPLHF
cdr3_nt: TGTGCCTGGAGTGAACAGGTTTATAATTCACCCCTCCACTTT

d_call: -
clone_size: few
v_call: TRBV15
j_call: TRBJ2-1
cdr3_aa: CATSRDSTIGLNEQFF
cdr3_nt: TGTGCCACCAGCAGAGACTCGACTATCGGGCTCAATGAGCAGTTCTTC

d_call: TRBD1
clone_size: many
v_call: TRBV27
j_call: TRBJ2-7
cdr3_aa: CASSRGVRGSYEQYF
cdr3_nt: TGTGCCAGCAGTCGCGGTGTCAGGGGGAGCTACGAGCAGTACTTC

d_call: -
clone_size: many
v_call: TRBV7-8
j_call: TRBJ2-7
cdr3_aa: CASSLGGGPGLRTYEQYF
cdr3_nt: TGTGCCAGCAGCTTAGGAGGCGGCCCGGGATTAAGGACCTACGAGCAGTACTTC

d_call: -
clone_size: few
v_call: TRBV19
j_call: TRBJ1-5
cdr3_aa: CASSIEAGHLKQPQHF
cdr3_nt: TGTGCCAGTAGTATTGAGGCAGGCCACCTGAAGCAGCCCCAGCATTTT

d_call: -
clone_size: -
v_call: TRBV20-1
j_call: TRBJ1-1
cdr3_aa: CRSSRGGPTEAFF
cdr3_nt: TGCAGAAGCAGTAGGGGGGGGCCCACTGAAGCTTTCTTT

d_call: -
clone_size: many
v_call: TRBV12-3/TRBV12-4
j_call: TRBJ1-6
cdr3_aa: CASSPLAAGSYNSPLHF
cdr3_nt: TGTGCCAGCAGTCCTCTCGCTGCAGGGTCCTATAATTCACCCCTCCACTTT

d_call: -
clone_size: many
v_call: TRBV3-1
j_call: TRBJ1-1
cdr3_aa: CASSREGRTPNTEAFF
cdr3_nt: TGTGCCAGCAGCCGGGAGGGGAGAACACCGAACACTGAAGCTTTCTTT

d_call: TRBD1
clone_size: many
v_call: TRBV6-1
j_call: TRBJ1-5
cdr3_aa: CASRRDRDNQPQHF
cdr3_nt: TGTGCCAGCCGCCGGGACAGAGATAATCAGCCCCAGCATTTT

d_call: -
clone_size: few
v_call: TRBV6-2/TRBV6-3
j_call: TRBJ1-2
cdr3_aa: CASSDIFQGYTF
cdr3_nt: TGTGCCAGCAGCGACATATTTCAGGGCTACACCTTC

d_call: -
clone_size: few
v_call: TRBV7-9
j_call: TRBJ1-1
cdr3_aa: CASSLDRGGDTEAFF
cdr3_nt: TGTGCCAGCAGCTTAGATAGGGGGGGGGACACTGAAGCTTTCTTT

d_call: -
clone_size: few
v_call: TRBV6-1
j_call: TRBJ1-4
cdr3_aa: CASSYADSSEKLFF
cdr3_nt: TGTGCCAGCAGTTACGCGGACAGCAGTGAAAAACTGTTTTTT